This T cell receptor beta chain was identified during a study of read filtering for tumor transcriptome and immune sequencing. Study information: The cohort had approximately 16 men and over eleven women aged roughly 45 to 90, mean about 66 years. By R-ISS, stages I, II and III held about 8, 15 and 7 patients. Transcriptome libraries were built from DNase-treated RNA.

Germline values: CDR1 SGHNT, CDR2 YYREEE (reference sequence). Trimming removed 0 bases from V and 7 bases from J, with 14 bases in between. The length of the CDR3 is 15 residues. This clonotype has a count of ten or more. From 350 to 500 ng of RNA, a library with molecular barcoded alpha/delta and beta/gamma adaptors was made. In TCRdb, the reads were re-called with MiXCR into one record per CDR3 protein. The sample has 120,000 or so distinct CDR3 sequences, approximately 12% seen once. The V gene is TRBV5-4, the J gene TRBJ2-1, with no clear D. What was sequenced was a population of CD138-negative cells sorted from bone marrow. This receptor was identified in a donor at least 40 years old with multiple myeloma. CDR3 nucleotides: TGTGCCAGCAGCTTGGTGGCCGATGGTTATAATGAGCAGTTCTTC. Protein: CASSLVADGYNEQFF.